This TCR beta chain was observed in a study of OX40 agonist ivuxolimab in advanced cancers. In terms of the full investigation: The costimulatory receptor OX40 (CD134) was targeted by ivuxolimab, a fully human IgG2 agonistic monoclonal antibody. The monotherapy dose-escalation portion (N ≈ 50 patients) of the phase I ivuxolimab trial is reported in the paper. The purpose of peripheral TCRbeta sequencing was to test whether ivuxolimab changed TCR sequence diversity and led to clonal T-cell expansion. Of the roughly 51 patients in dose escalation, about 20 had hepatocellular carcinoma, around 15 had melanoma, 9 had renal cell carcinoma and 9 had head and neck cancer. In the dose-escalation cohort, nearly 85% of patients were male, and the mean age was roughly 60 years with a range of about 20 to 90. Intravenous ivuxolimab was administered to patients every 2 weeks at six dose levels: 0.01, 0.1, 0.3, 1.5, 3 and 10 mg/kg. Patients were allowed to have had prior anti-PD-1, anti-PD-L1 or anti-CTLA-4 therapy, and 30% to 50% of the dose-escalation patients had previously received checkpoint inhibitors. Partial responses occurred in three dose-escalation patients: two with cutaneous melanoma and one with hepatocellular carcinoma. Overall study results and their limits: In the 0.1-3.0 mg/kg groups, partial responders were among the patients with the lowest normalized peripheral clonal expansion, particularly in CD8+ T cells. At doses of 0.1 to 3.0 mg/kg, clonal expansion of both CD4+ and CD8+ T cells in blood was seen between baseline and week 6. After ivuxolimab, CD8+ T cells had more expanded clones than CD4+ T cells on average. Low levels of normalized T-cell clonal expansion were also seen in some nonresponding patients. Which antigens the clonally expanded peripheral T cells were specific for was not determined.

For sequencing of the TCRbeta CDR3 region, genomic DNA was extracted from the sorted cells. The immunoSEQ Assay was used for sequencing of TCRbeta CDR3 regions. Here the immuneACCESS table is served through TCRdb, limited to in-frame sequences with V and J called. Missing clones are a known gap in these copies; in checked studies unresolved V genes cover under half, and the rest lacks a known reason. This sample comprises about 84,000 clones, 90% to 95% of them detected only once. Of the sample, about 11% falls within the top ten clones. The trial excluded patients who had a history of autoimmune disease or were on systemic immunosuppression. In every dose cohort, peripheral blood was drawn for TCR sequencing at baseline, cycle 4 day 1, and cycle 7 day 1. Samples came from an open-label, multicenter, first-in-human phase I dose-escalation trial of ivuxolimab. Adults with locally advanced or metastatic melanoma, renal cell carcinoma, hepatocellular carcinoma or head and neck squamous cell carcinoma were enrolled in the trial. CD4+ and CD8+ T cells were sorted separately from peripheral blood before TCR sequencing.

This clone was counted a single time. Its antigen target is currently unknown. No clone much larger than this one lies a single base away; base qualities are absent. CDR1 is given as SGHTA and CDR2 as FQGNSA, both from the germline V gene. V gives up 1 base and J gives up 2 bases, and the segment between their germline ends measures 15 bases. The cysteine opens and the phenylalanine closes a CDR3 of 17 amino acids. Only the CDR3 DNA stays, 51 bases, in frame from base 1. The starting material was CD4+ or CD8+ T cells sorted from blood, obtained in a trial of the OX40 agonist ivuxolimab. The TCR originated in an adult with an advanced solid tumor such as melanoma, head and neck, liver or kidney cancer. The sequence joins TRBV7-2 to TRBJ1-3; matching of 5 bases hints at TRBD1 as the D gene. The CDR3 amino acid sequence is: CASSLVRGYGPGNTIYF. In nucleotide form, the sequence is TGTGCCAGCAGCTTAGTTCGGGGGTACGGCCCTGGAAACACCATATATTTT.